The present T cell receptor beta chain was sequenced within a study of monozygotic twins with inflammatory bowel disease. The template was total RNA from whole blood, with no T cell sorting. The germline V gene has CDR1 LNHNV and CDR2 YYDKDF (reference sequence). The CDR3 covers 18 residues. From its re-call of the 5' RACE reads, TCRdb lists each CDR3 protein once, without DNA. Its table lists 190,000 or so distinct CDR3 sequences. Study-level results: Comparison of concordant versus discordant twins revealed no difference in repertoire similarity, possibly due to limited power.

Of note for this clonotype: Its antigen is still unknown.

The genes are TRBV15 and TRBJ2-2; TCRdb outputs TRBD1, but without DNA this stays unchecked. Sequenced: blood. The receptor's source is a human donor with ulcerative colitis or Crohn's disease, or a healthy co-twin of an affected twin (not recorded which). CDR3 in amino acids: CATRTDRRRIGGTGELFF.